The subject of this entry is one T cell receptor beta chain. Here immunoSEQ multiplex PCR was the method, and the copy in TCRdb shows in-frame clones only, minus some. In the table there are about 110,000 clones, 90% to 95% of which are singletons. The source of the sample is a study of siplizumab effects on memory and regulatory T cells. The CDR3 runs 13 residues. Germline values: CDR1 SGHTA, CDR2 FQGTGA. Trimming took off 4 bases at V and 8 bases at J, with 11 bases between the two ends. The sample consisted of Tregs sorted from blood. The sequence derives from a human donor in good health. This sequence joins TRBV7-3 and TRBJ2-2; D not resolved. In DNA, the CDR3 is TGTGCCAGCAGCTCTGTAATCAGTGGGGAGCTGTTTTTT. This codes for CASSSVISGELFF.